The 30 T cell receptor beta chains listed next were all sequenced from one sample in a study of CD8 T cells in ankylosing spondylitis. TCRdb passed the 5' RACE reads through MiXCR, listing each CDR3 protein once. The table has 300,000 to 400,000 distinct CDR3 sequences, more than 20% seen once. What was sequenced was blood, either unsorted or a sorted T cell fraction (not recorded which). These TCRs come from a male donor with ankylosing spondylitis or in good health (not recorded which).

At least ten counts were recorded for this clonotype. The V and J genes are TRBV28 and TRBJ2-7; 9 positions agree with TRBD1. V lost 5 bases to trimming and J lost 6 bases; unmatched junction nucleotides: 8. The germline CDR1 and CDR2 sequences are MDHEN and SYDVKM. The CDR3 spans 14 residues. Here the CDR3 reads CASSVTGQGGEQYF. CDR3 in DNA: TGTGCCAGCAGTGTCACGGGACAGGGAGGCGAGCAGTACTTC.

This clonotype occurred a few times. The chain carries TRBV30 and TRBJ2-3, with a tentative D call TRBD2 (6 bases). This CDR3 has 11 residues. Trimming shortened V by 3 bases and J by 7 bases, and 8 bases separated the two germline ends. The germline CDR1 and CDR2 sequences are GTSNPN and SVGIG (reference sequence). The CDR3 DNA reads as TGTGCCTGGAGCGGACTATATACGCAGTATTTT. Protein product: CAWSGLYTQYF.

The chain has TRBV7-9 and TRBJ2-7, with TRBD1 matching 7 bases. The V gene's germline CDR1 is SEHNR and CDR2 FQNEAQ (reference sequence). CDR3 length: 15 residues. The ends lost 5 bases at V and 2 bases at J; junction bases unmatched: 9. The CDR3 is CASSPPETGTYEQYF. The CDR3 DNA reads as TGTGCCAGCAGCCCACCGGAGACAGGGACCTACGAGCAGTACTTC.

J is TRBJ2-7 and V is TRBV4-1; 11 bases are a match to TRBD2. The germline CDR1 and CDR2 sequences are MGHRA and YSYEKL. V was pared by 4 bases and J by 6 bases, with 11 bases of the junction left unmatched. This CDR3 has 16 amino acids. The CDR3 reads CASSLLAGGFRGEQYF. The CDR3 DNA sequence: TGCGCCAGCAGCCTGCTAGCGGGGGGCTTCAGAGGCGAGCAGTACTTC.

The CDR3 nucleotides are TGTGCCAGCAGCTCAATCGGGGGAGCGGGGGGTACCGGGGAGCTGTTTTTT. It translates to CASSSIGGAGGTGELFF. The gene calls are TRBV9 and TRBJ2-2; 9 bases map to TRBD2. Germline trimming cut 4 bases from V and 5 bases from J; bases unmatched to any gene: 12. CDR1 is SGDLS and CDR2 is YYNGEE in the germline V gene. There are 17 residues in the CDR3.

V gene TRBV7-9 combines with J gene TRBJ2-1; no definite D call. This CDR3 has 14 amino acids. Trimming pared 0 bases from V and 5 bases from J, leaving 8 bases between. Germline V gene lookup returns CDR1 SEHNR and CDR2 FQNEAQ (reference sequence). Written as DNA, the CDR3 is TGTGCCAGCAGCTTAGCGAGCTGGGACAATGAGCAGTTCTTC. It encodes CASSLASWDNEQFF.

The sample holds many counts of this clonotype. The chain joins TRBV7-9 to TRBJ2-7; D not resolved. The CDR3 contains 13 residues. Trimming shortened V by 3 bases and J by 0 bases, and 6 bases separated the two germline ends. Looked up from germline, CDR1 is SEHNR and CDR2 is FQNEAQ (reference sequence). As DNA, the CDR3 is TGTGCCAGCAGCTTGGCTGCCTCCTACGAGCAGTACTTC. Translation gives CASSLAASYEQYF.

In this sample, this clonotype turned up many times. The gene calls are TRBV12-3 or TRBV12-4 and TRBJ1-5; 7 bases map to TRBD1. Losses at the gene ends were 4 bases for V and 6 bases for J; bases not matched to a gene: 6. The CDR3 covers 14 residues. CDR3 DNA sequence: TGTGCCAGCAGTTCCAGCCAGGGGGTTCAGCCCCAGCATTTT. Protein product: CASSSSQGVQPQHF.

This clonotype was counted a few times. This chain links TRBV20-1 with TRBJ2-3; D is possibly TRBD1 or TRBD2 (5 bases each). Germline values: CDR1 DFQATT, CDR2 SNEGSKA (reference sequence). This CDR3 region has 16 residues. Trimming cost V 1 base and J 6 bases, with 20 bases left between them. The CDR3 DNA sequence: TGCAGTGCTAGAGGGTTGGGACGGAGGCAAATGGATACGCAGTATTTT. Protein product: CSARGLGRRQMDTQYF.

V and J are TRBV3-1 and TRBJ2-7; weak D call: TRBD1 (5 bases). Trimming cost V 3 bases and J 6 bases, with 6 bases left between them. The CDR3 is 11 amino acids. Germline assignment: CDR1 LGHDT and CDR2 YNNKEL (reference sequence). The CDR3 reads CASSHTGEQYF. CDR3 bases: TGTGCCAGCAGCCACACAGGCGAGCAGTACTTC.

This clonotype was picked up a small number of times. This rearrangement joins TRBV11-2 to TRBJ1-1, with D uncertain. Between the trimmed V and J ends, which lost 4 bases and 4 bases, there was a span of 7 bases. The CDR3 sequence is 12 residues long. Germline CDR1 and CDR2: SGHAT and FQNNGV. The chain's CDR3 is CASSSWSTEAFF. The CDR3 DNA follows: TGTGCCAGCAGCTCATGGAGCACTGAAGCTTTCTTT.

The J gene is TRBJ2-3, the V gene TRBV5-6, with a tentative D call TRBD1 (5 bases). V was trimmed by 3 bases and J by 0 bases, leaving 17 bases between them. The CDR3 is 17 amino acids. The V gene's germline CDR1 is SGHDT and CDR2 YYEEEE. The CDR3 loop is CASSSPARNRSTDTQYF. The CDR3 DNA follows: TGTGCCAGCAGCTCCCCGGCGCGAAACAGGAGCACAGATACGCAGTATTTT.

The chain recombines TRBV11-1 with TRBJ1-2; D gene uncertain. CDR3 length equals 14 residues. Trimming stripped 4 bases from V and 8 bases from J, with 17 bases between. Germline CDR1 is SGHAT and CDR2 is FQDESV (reference sequence). The CDR3 region has the DNA TGTGCCAGCAGCTCAACGGGAGGAATACGCGGCTACACCTTC. Protein sequence: CASSSTGGIRGYTF.

This clonotype was recorded a few times. This chain uses TRBV27 with TRBJ2-1, with TRBD1 as a possible D gene (5 bases). V lost 0 bases and J lost 6, with 9 bases in between. The CDR3 runs 14 residues. The V gene's germline CDR1 is MNHEY and CDR2 SMNVEV (reference sequence). The DNA of the CDR3 is TGTGCCAGCAGTTTATCTGCAGGGCCCAATGAGCAGTTCTTC. Translation: CASSLSAGPNEQFF.

This clonotype has just a few counts. This rearrangement joins TRBV5-6 to TRBJ1-1; D call uncertain. V was trimmed by 0 bases and J by 0 bases, leaving 9 bases between them. Germline V CDR1 and CDR2: SGHDT, YYEEEE. The CDR3 has 15 residues. CDR3 protein: CASSLVGRMNTEAFF. The CDR3 DNA follows: TGTGCCAGCAGCTTGGTAGGCAGAATGAACACTGAAGCTTTCTTT.

This clonotype was detected a few times. The V gene is TRBV15, the J gene TRBJ2-5; the match to TRBD2 covers 7 bases. With V trimmed by 2 bases and J by 1 base, 4 bases remained unmatched. Germline CDR1 LNHNV, CDR2 YYDKDF (reference sequence). The CDR3 is 15 amino acids. This CDR3 reads CATSRRREGQETQYF. The CDR3 coding sequence is TGTGCCACCAGCAGAAGGAGGGAGGGCCAAGAGACCCAGTACTTC.

This clonotype has a handful of counts. The chain carries TRBV12-3 or TRBV12-4 and TRBJ2-1; D may be TRBD2 (5 bases). CDR3 length: 13 residues. V gave up 6 bases and J gave up 6 bases, with 12 bases separating them. The CDR3 bases are TGTGCCAGCAGCCACCTAGGACTCAATGAGCAGTTCTTC. It yields the protein CASSHLGLNEQFF.

V gene TRBV5-1 combines with J gene TRBJ2-5; 14 nucleotides align to TRBD2. Trimming took 4 bases from V and 0 from J; bases not matched to a gene: 8. The germline V gene has CDR1 SGHRS and CDR2 YFSETQ. The length of the CDR3 is 18 residues. Written as DNA, the CDR3 is TGCGCCAGCAGCAGTGGGACTAGCGGGGGCCGGTACCAAGAGACCCAGTACTTC. This encodes CASSSGTSGGRYQETQYF.

This clonotype was found a few times. The gene calls are TRBV12-3 or TRBV12-4 and TRBJ2-7; 9 bases map to TRBD1. This CDR3 is built from 16 residues. V was pared by 6 bases and J by 2 bases, with 11 bases of the junction left unmatched. The CDR3 sequence: CASSPRQGVFPYEQYF. The CDR3 nucleotides read TGTGCCAGCAGCCCCAGACAGGGGGTATTCCCCTACGAGCAGTACTTC.

This clonotype has a handful of counts. This chain uses TRBV12-3 or TRBV12-4 with TRBJ2-7; maybe TRBD1 (5 bases). The CDR3 runs 15 residues. With 0 bases removed from V and 0 bases from J, the gap between germline ends came to 9 bases. The CDR3 bases are TGTGCCAGCAGTTTAGCAGGGGTTATCTCCTACGAGCAGTACTTC. The encoded protein is CASSLAGVISYEQYF.

This clonotype was detected only a few times. The gene calls are TRBV7-9 and TRBJ2-7; D possibly matches TRBD1 or TRBD2 (7 bases each). Per germline, CDR1 SEHNR and CDR2 FQNEAQ (reference sequence). This CDR3 is 15 amino acids long. V lost 5 bases, J lost 3 bases, and 17 bases lay in between. The CDR3 loop reads CASSQGGQGHYEQYF. The CDR3 nucleotides are TGTGCCAGCAGCCAGGGGGGGCAGGGGCACTACGAGCAGTACTTC.

This clonotype was detected a few times. The chain carries TRBV9 and TRBJ2-1; TRBD1 agrees at 9 bases. CDR1 SGDLS and CDR2 YYNGEE come from the germline V gene. CDR3 size: 15 residues. The trim removed 4 bases at V and 3 bases at J, leaving 5 bases unmatched. Here the CDR3 DNA reads TGTGCCAGCAGCCCCCGGGGACAGGGCTACAATGAGCAGTTCTTC. Its translation: CASSPRGQGYNEQFF.

This sequence joins TRBV10-3 and TRBJ1-1; D is uncertain. Germline loops: CDR1 ENHRY, CDR2 SYGVKD. With 2 bases removed from V and 3 bases from J, the gap between germline ends came to 1 base. This CDR3 region has 11 residues. The CDR3 spells CAISEDTEAFF. Written as DNA, the CDR3 is TGTGCCATCAGTGAGGACACTGAAGCTTTCTTT.

This clonotype was detected only a few times. The chain uses TRBV6-1 and TRBJ1-6, with TRBD1 matching over 9 bases. The CDR3 has 15 amino acids. V was pared by 6 bases and J by 6 bases, with 6 bases of the junction left unmatched. Germline CDR1 and CDR2: MNHNS and SASEGT. CDR3: CASRSGTGINSPLHF. As DNA, the CDR3 is TGTGCCAGCAGATCCGGGACAGGGATTAATTCACCCCTCCACTTT.

This sequence joins TRBV20-1 and TRBJ2-7, with D unclear. CDR3 size: 14 residues. Germline V lookup: CDR1 DFQATT, CDR2 SNEGSKA (reference sequence). Trimming pared 0 bases from V and 1 base from J, leaving 10 bases between. Written as DNA, the CDR3 is TGCAGTGCTAGAGATCTCGTGGGTTCCTACGAGCAGTACTTC. This translates into CSARDLVGSYEQYF.

This clonotype was seen ten or more times. The chain is built from TRBV3-1 and TRBJ2-2, with D tentatively TRBD2 (5 bases). Trimming removed 3 bases from V and 10 bases from J, with 9 bases in between. CDR3 size: 12 residues. CDR1 and CDR2 from the germline V gene are LGHDT and YNNKEL (reference sequence). The CDR3 DNA is TGTGCCAGCAGCCAGGGAGAGGTGGAGCTGTTTTTT. Amino acids: CASSQGEVELFF.

In this sample, this clonotype turned up a few times. The chain employs TRBV7-9 and TRBJ2-7; D remains unclear. Germline CDR1 and CDR2: SEHNR and FQNEAQ (reference sequence). The V end was cut by 5 bases, the J end by 5 bases, with 10 bases between. This CDR3 is built from 12 residues. CDR3 protein: CASSPWPDEQYF. In DNA, the CDR3 is TGTGCCAGCAGCCCCTGGCCGGACGAGCAGTACTTC.

The DNA of the CDR3 is TGCAGCGTTGAAGTCCCCGACAGGCCTTACGAGCAGTACTTC. Encoded protein: CSVEVPDRPYEQYF. The rearrangement links TRBV29-1 to TRBJ2-7; D perhaps matches TRBD1 (6 bases). Trimming cost V 1 base and J 4 bases, with 14 bases left between them. This CDR3 region has 14 residues. Germline CDR1 is SQVTM and CDR2 is ANQGSEA.

This clonotype was seen a few times. The J gene is TRBJ2-2, the V gene TRBV12-3 or TRBV12-4, with a weak D call TRBD2 (5 bases). With 2 bases removed from V and 7 bases from J, the gap between germline ends came to 14 bases. The CDR3 is 15 amino acids. CDR3 loop: CASSLSPSHVGELFF. DNA for the CDR3: TGTGCCAGCAGTTTATCCCCTAGCCATGTCGGGGAGCTGTTTTTT.

Only a few counts were recorded for this clonotype. The CDR3 sequence: CSVEDTPGDRQFF. In DNA, the CDR3 is TGCAGCGTTGAAGATACCCCCGGGGATCGGCAGTTCTTC. J is TRBJ2-1 and V is TRBV29-1; possibly TRBD2 for D (5 bases). Trimming pared 0 bases from V and 12 bases from J, leaving 15 bases between. Per the germline V gene, CDR1 is SQVTM and CDR2 is ANQGSEA. The CDR3 is 13 amino acids.